These 7 T cell receptor beta chains were all obtained from the same sample, sequenced in a study of early T cells in non-severe SARS-CoV-2 infection. Using its own MiXCR run on the 5' RACE reads, TCRdb lists one record per CDR3 protein. Of tens of thousands of distinct CDR3 sequences listed, roughly an eighth are singletons. Input material: whole blood. The receptors here all came from an adult who was a healthcare worker with PCR-confirmed SARS-CoV-2 infection or an uninfected control (not recorded which).

This clonotype showed up many times. The chain carries TRBV5-5 and TRBJ1-2, with 7 bases identical to TRBD1. Germline values: CDR1 SGHKS, CDR2 YYEKEE (reference sequence). The V gene end was trimmed by 0 bases and the J gene end by 4 bases; junction bases not matched to a gene: 3. CDR3 length: 14 residues. The CDR3 region is CASSLDRGGYGYTF. Here the CDR3 DNA reads TGTGCCAGCAGCTTGGACAGGGGCGGCTATGGCTACACCTTC.

This clonotype was picked up one time. This chain uses TRBV29-1 with TRBJ2-7; 8 nucleotides agree with TRBD2. Trimming removed 5 bases from V and 2 bases from J; junction bases left unmatched: 11. CDR1 is SQVTM and CDR2 is ANQGSEA in the germline V gene. The length of the CDR3 is 15 residues. The CDR3: CSVLFGLANPYEQYF. The CDR3, as DNA: TGCAGCGTTCTTTTCGGACTAGCAAACCCCTACGAGCAGTACTTC.

This clonotype was counted at least ten times. The chain recombines TRBV11-2 with TRBJ2-7; perhaps TRBD2 as D (5 bases). Germline loops: CDR1 SGHAT, CDR2 FQNNGV. Trimming stripped 5 bases from V and 6 bases from J, with 14 bases between. This CDR3 contains 13 residues. The CDR3 DNA is TGTGCCAGCAGCAACTCCGGGAAGGGCGAGCAGTACTTC. The encoded protein is CASSNSGKGEQYF. Complete variable domain (other parts from reference TRBV11-2 and TRBJ2-7): EAGVAQSPRYKIIEKRQSVAFWCNPISGHATLYWYQQILGQGPKLLIQFQNNGVVDDSQLPKDRFSAERLKGVDSTLKIQPAKLEDSAVYLCASSNSGKGEQYFGPGTRLTVT.

V is TRBV28 and J is TRBJ2-5, with TRBD1 matching 11 bases. The CDR3 runs to 13 residues. Germline assignment: CDR1 MDHEN and CDR2 SYDVKM. The J segment lost 5 bases and the V segment lost 6 bases, leaving 2 bases of the junction unmatched. The CDR3 sequence: CASRGQGVETQYF. The CDR3 DNA reads TGTGCCAGCAGGGGACAGGGGGTTGAGACCCAGTACTTC.

The V and J genes are TRBV5-4 and TRBJ2-7, with a tentative D call TRBD2 (6 bases). Germline loops: CDR1 SGHNT, CDR2 YYREEE (reference sequence). V lost 4 bases to trimming and J lost 1 base, with 15 bases between them. The CDR3 totals 15 residues. The CDR3 sequence: CASSQGVAVSYEQYF. The CDR3 DNA is TGTGCCAGCAGCCAGGGAGTAGCGGTTTCCTACGAGCAGTACTTC.

This clonotype was found many times. V and J are TRBV10-3 and TRBJ2-7; 8 nucleotides align to TRBD2. The CDR3 runs 12 residues. With 8 bases clipped from V and 12 bases from J, the junction kept 12 bases outside the gene matches. CDR1 is ENHRY and CDR2 is SYGVKD in the germline V gene. The CDR3 DNA is TGTGCCATCGGAGAGCGAAGCGGGAGTGGGTACTTC. This sequence encodes CAIGERSGSGYF.

This clonotype was counted a few times. V is TRBV29-1 and J is TRBJ2-7; 7 nucleotides match TRBD1. The CDR3 is made up of 14 amino acids. The trim removed 4 bases at V and 0 bases at J, leaving 6 bases unmatched. Looked up from germline, CDR1 is SQVTM and CDR2 is ANQGSEA. The CDR3 region has the DNA TGCAGCGTTGTTAAGGGGGCCGACTCCTACGAGCAGTACTTC. Amino acids: CSVVKGADSYEQYF.